The following is a T cell receptor beta chain sequence with its context. What it recognizes is unknown. V lost 7 bases, J lost 4 bases, and 8 bases stayed unmatched. Germline V gene data show CDR1 as GTSNPN and CDR2 as SVGIG (reference sequence). The CDR3 consists of 13 residues. This entry comes from a study of shared clonotypes between healthy human individuals. General study findings and limits: Incompleteness in sorted-subset sequencing, despite large depth, was shown by rarefaction.

Produced via immunoSEQ multiplex PCR; TCRdb's table is partial and in-frame only. The table includes over a million clones, around four fifths detected once. The chain has TRBV30 and TRBJ2-3, with 7 bases fitting TRBD1. This receptor was obtained from a man between 18 and 35 years old in good health. Sequencing input: memory CD4+ T cells sorted from blood. Subset meaning: CD45RA-negative fraction. The CDR3 spells CAYQRQGADTQYF. The CDR3 region has the DNA TGTGCCTACCAAAGACAGGGAGCAGATACGCAGTATTTT. Drawing the rest from reference TRBV30 and TRBJ2-3, the complete variable domain is SQTIHQWPATLVQPVGSPLSLECTVEGTSNPNLYWYRQAAGRGLQLLFYSVGIGQISSEVPQNLSASRPQDRQFILSSKKLLLSDSGFYLCAYQRQGADTQYFGPGTRLTVL.